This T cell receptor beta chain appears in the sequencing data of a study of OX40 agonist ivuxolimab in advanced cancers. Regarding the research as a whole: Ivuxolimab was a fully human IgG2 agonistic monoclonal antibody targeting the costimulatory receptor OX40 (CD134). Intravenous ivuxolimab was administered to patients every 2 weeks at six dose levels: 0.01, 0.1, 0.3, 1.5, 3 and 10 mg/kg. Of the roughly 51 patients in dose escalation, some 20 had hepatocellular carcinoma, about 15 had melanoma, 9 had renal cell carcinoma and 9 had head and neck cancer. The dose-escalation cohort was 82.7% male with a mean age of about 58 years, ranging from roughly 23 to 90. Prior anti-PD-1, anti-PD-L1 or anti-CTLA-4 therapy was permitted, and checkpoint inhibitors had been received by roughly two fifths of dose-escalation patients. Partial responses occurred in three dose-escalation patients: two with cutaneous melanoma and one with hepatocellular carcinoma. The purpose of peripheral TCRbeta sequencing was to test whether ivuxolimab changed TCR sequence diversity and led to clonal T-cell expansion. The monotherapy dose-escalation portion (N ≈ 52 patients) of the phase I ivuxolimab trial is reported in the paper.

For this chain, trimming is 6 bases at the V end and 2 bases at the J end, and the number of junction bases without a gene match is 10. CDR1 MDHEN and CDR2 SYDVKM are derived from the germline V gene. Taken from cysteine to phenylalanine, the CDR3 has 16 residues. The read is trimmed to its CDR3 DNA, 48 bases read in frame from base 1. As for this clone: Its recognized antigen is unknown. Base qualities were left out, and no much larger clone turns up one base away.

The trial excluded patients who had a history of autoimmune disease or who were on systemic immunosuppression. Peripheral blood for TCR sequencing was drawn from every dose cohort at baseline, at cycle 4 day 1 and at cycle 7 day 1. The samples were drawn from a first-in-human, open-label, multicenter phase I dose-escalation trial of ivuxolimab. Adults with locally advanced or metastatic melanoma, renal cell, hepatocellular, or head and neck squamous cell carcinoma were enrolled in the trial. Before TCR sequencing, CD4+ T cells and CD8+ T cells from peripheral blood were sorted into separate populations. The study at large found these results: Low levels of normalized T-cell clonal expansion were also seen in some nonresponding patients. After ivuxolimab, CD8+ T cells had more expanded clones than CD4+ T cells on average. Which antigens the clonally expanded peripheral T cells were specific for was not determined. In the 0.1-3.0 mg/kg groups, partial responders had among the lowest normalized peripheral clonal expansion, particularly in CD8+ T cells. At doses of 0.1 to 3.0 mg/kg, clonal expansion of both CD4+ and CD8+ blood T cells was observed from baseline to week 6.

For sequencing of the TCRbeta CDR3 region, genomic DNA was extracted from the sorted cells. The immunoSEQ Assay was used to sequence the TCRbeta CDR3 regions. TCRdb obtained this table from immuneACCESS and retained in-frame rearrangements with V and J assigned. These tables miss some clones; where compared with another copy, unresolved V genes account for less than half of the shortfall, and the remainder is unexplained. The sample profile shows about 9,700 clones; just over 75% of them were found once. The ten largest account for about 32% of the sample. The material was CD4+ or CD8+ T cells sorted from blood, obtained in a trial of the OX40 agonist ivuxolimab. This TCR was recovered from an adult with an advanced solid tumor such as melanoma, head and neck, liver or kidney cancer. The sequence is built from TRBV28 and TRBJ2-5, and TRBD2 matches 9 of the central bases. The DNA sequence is TGTGCCAGCAGCGGGGGGGAAGCGGGAGGTCAAGAGACCCAGTACTTC. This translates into CASSGGEAGGQETQYF.